This T cell receptor beta chain is drawn from a study of tumor and adjacent non-tumor tissue in lung cancer. About the research overall: Samples averaged about 4.2 million productive TCRbeta reads each. Study outcomes and limitations: Shorter survival was associated with higher TCR diversity in tumors. Tumor repertoires had a smaller top 100 clone share than normal lung.

No cell sorting was done before RNA was extracted from the tissue. Between August and November 2014, newly diagnosed, chemotherapy-naive lung cancer patients underwent thoracic surgery in China. On this clonotype itself: Its target is not known.

TCRbeta libraries were built with three rounds of nested PCR, modified from ARM-PCR. A single record per CDR3 protein comes from TCRdb applying MiXCR to the multiplex PCR reads. The sample includes about 76,000 distinct CDR3 sequences, less than 75% seen only once; the top ten take 10% to 15%. This receptor was taken from a woman aged 65 to 85 with non-small cell lung cancer. The sequencing sample was made of lung tumor tissue.

The CDR3 sequence: CASSQSTTGELFF. CDR3 nucleotide sequence: TGTGCCAGCAGCCAGTCCACCACCGGGGAGCTGTTTTTT. V and J are TRBV5-5 and TRBJ2-2; D gene unclear. Germline CDR1 and CDR2: SGHKS and YYEKEE (reference sequence). The germline V and J ends were trimmed by 4 bases and 4 bases, with 8 bases remaining between them. The CDR3 extends over 13 amino acids.